The T cell receptor beta chain under discussion was sequenced for a study of CD8 T cells in ankylosing spondylitis. V was pared by 5 bases and J by 8 bases, with 8 bases of the junction left unmatched. The CDR3 runs to 12 residues. Germline values: CDR1 DFQATT, CDR2 SNEGSKA (reference sequence). This clonotype occurred many times. Its antigen is still unknown. Molecular-barcoded quantitative 5'-RACE produced these TCR beta libraries. Each CDR3 protein is one row after TCRdb ran MiXCR on the 5' RACE reads. Found here are under 55,000 distinct CDR3 sequences, about 7.8% of them singletons; the top ten hold roughly 8%. The study's findings and limits: A TCR beta motif made of fewer than 10 highly homologous variants seemed typical of ankylosing spondylitis blood. Matched ankylosing spondylitis synovial fluid reportedly showed significant enrichment of disease-linked clones. Both synovial fluid and blood in reactive arthritis had previously been reported to carry some motif variants.

The sequencing input was blood, either unsorted or a sorted T cell fraction (not recorded which). This chain links TRBV20-1 with TRBJ1-2; TRBD1 agrees at 7 bases. The receptor comes from a female donor with ankylosing spondylitis or in good health (not recorded which). The CDR3 spells CSAPNTGEGYTF. In DNA, the CDR3 is TGCAGTGCTCCAAATACAGGGGAAGGCTACACCTTC.